The rows below give T cell receptor beta chains drawn from one sample of a study of T cells after yellow fever vaccination. TCRdb used MiXCR to reprocess the 5' RACE reads, holding one entry per CDR3 protein. The table records around 310,000 distinct CDR3 sequences, roughly 4.3% of them present only once. The specimen comprised PBMCs, sampled 5 days after the yellow fever booster vaccination. These receptors were collected from a man younger than 35 who received the YFV17D yellow fever vaccine. The CDR3 runs from the conserved cysteine through the conserved F or W. Fields, in order: J gene, clone size, CDR3 length, D gene, V gene, CDR3 protein, CDR3 DNA. The D gene is left open where the match is weak. A row's size may be missing; if present it is once, few, many or a size class.

J gene: TRBJ1-2
clone size: many
CDR3 length: 14
D gene: .
V gene: TRBV29-1
CDR3 protein: CSVEEGGANYGYTF
CDR3 DNA: TGCAGCGTTGAAGAAGGCGGTGCCAACTATGGCTACACCTTC

J gene: TRBJ1-6
clone size: few
CDR3 length: 15
D gene: .
V gene: TRBV5-1
CDR3 protein: CASSGNGARNSPLHF
CDR3 DNA: TGCGCCAGCAGCGGGAACGGGGCTCGGAATTCACCCCTCCACTTT

J gene: TRBJ2-7
clone size: few
CDR3 length: 13
D gene: .
V gene: TRBV12-3/TRBV12-4
CDR3 protein: CASSLGQIYEQYF
CDR3 DNA: TGTGCCAGCAGTTTAGGGCAGATCTACGAGCAGTACTTC

J gene: TRBJ2-5
clone size: .
CDR3 length: 15
D gene: .
V gene: TRBV4-1
CDR3 protein: CASSQDTGHQETQYF
CDR3 DNA: TGCGCCAGCAGCCAAGATACGGGACATCAAGAGACCCAGTACTTC

J gene: TRBJ2-1
clone size: many
CDR3 length: 15
D gene: TRBD1
V gene: TRBV5-1
CDR3 protein: CASSDTGQGYNEQFF
CDR3 DNA: TGCGCCAGCAGCGACACGGGACAGGGATACAATGAGCAGTTCTTC

J gene: TRBJ2-5
clone size: few
CDR3 length: 14
D gene: .
V gene: TRBV4-2
CDR3 protein: CASSRDIGEGTQYF
CDR3 DNA: TGTGCCAGCAGCCGGGACATTGGGGAAGGGACCCAGTACTTC

J gene: TRBJ1-5
clone size: few
CDR3 length: 15
D gene: .
V gene: TRBV20-1
CDR3 protein: CSASIPRGGNQPQHF
CDR3 DNA: TGCAGTGCTAGTATTCCGAGGGGGGGCAATCAGCCCCAGCATTTT

J gene: TRBJ1-2
clone size: .
CDR3 length: 15
D gene: .
V gene: TRBV24-1
CDR3 protein: CATHLVLGGIYGYTF
CDR3 DNA: TGTGCCACCCACCTAGTTTTAGGGGGTATTTATGGCTACACCTTC

J gene: TRBJ2-2
clone size: .
CDR3 length: 15
D gene: TRBD2
V gene: TRBV5-1
CDR3 protein: CASSSRSGGDGELFF
CDR3 DNA: TGCGCCAGCAGTTCCCGGTCGGGGGGAGACGGGGAGCTGTTTTTT

J gene: TRBJ2-3
clone size: .
CDR3 length: 17
D gene: TRBD2
V gene: TRBV5-1
CDR3 protein: CASSILLAGGPKDTQYF
CDR3 DNA: TGCGCCAGCAGCATACTGTTAGCGGGGGGGCCCAAAGATACGCAGTATTTT

J gene: TRBJ1-6
clone size: many
CDR3 length: 13
D gene: .
V gene: TRBV6-6
CDR3 protein: CASSYAGRAPLHF
CDR3 DNA: TGTGCCAGCAGTTACGCAGGTCGGGCACCCCTCCACTTT

J gene: TRBJ1-6
clone size: many
CDR3 length: 14
D gene: .
V gene: TRBV7-9
CDR3 protein: CASSLAGGDSPLHF
CDR3 DNA: TGTGCCAGCAGCTTAGCCGGGGGCGATTCACCCCTCCACTTT

J gene: TRBJ2-3
clone size: .
CDR3 length: 15
D gene: .
V gene: TRBV30
CDR3 protein: CAWSVSEGRTDTQYF
CDR3 DNA: TGTGCCTGGAGTGTGTCCGAGGGGCGCACAGATACGCAGTATTTT

J gene: TRBJ2-1
clone size: .
CDR3 length: 17
D gene: .
V gene: TRBV7-3
CDR3 protein: CASSLTAHASSYNEQFF
CDR3 DNA: TGTGCCAGCAGCTTAACGGCTCACGCGAGCTCCTACAATGAGCAGTTCTTC

J gene: TRBJ1-5
clone size: many
CDR3 length: 16
D gene: .
V gene: TRBV6-2/TRBV6-3
CDR3 protein: CASSYSTGSSNQPQHF
CDR3 DNA: TGTGCCAGCAGTTACTCTACAGGGTCTAGCAATCAGCCCCAGCATTTT

J gene: TRBJ2-4
clone size: .
CDR3 length: 14
D gene: TRBD1
V gene: TRBV7-2
CDR3 protein: CASTLGQGRNIQYF
CDR3 DNA: TGTGCCAGCACCTTAGGACAGGGGAGGAACATTCAGTACTTC

J gene: TRBJ2-2
clone size: .
CDR3 length: 18
D gene: TRBD2
V gene: TRBV10-1
CDR3 protein: CASSELVAGDTNTGELFF
CDR3 DNA: TGCGCCAGCAGTGAGTTGGTAGCGGGGGACACGAACACCGGGGAGCTGTTTTTT

J gene: TRBJ2-1
clone size: .
CDR3 length: 20
D gene: TRBD2
V gene: TRBV18
CDR3 protein: CASSPRGPYGGTSSYNEQFF
CDR3 DNA: TGTGCCAGCTCACCACGAGGACCATACGGGGGGACGAGCTCCTACAATGAGCAGTTCTTC

J gene: TRBJ2-2
clone size: .
CDR3 length: 13
D gene: .
V gene: TRBV2
CDR3 protein: CASSEAATGELFF
CDR3 DNA: TGTGCCAGCAGTGAAGCGGCTACCGGGGAGCTGTTTTTT

J gene: TRBJ2-1
clone size: .
CDR3 length: 15
D gene: .
V gene: TRBV4-1
CDR3 protein: CASSQVEGESHEQFF
CDR3 DNA: TGCGCCAGCAGCCAAGTTGAGGGGGAATCGCATGAGCAGTTCTTC

J gene: TRBJ1-1
clone size: few
CDR3 length: 13
D gene: TRBD1
V gene: TRBV29-1
CDR3 protein: CSVSQGARARAFF
CDR3 DNA: TGCAGCGTGAGCCAGGGGGCGCGGGCTCGGGCTTTCTTT

J gene: TRBJ2-1
clone size: many
CDR3 length: 16
D gene: TRBD1
V gene: TRBV7-7
CDR3 protein: CASSANPGTGDNEQFF
CDR3 DNA: TGTGCCAGCAGCGCAAATCCCGGGACAGGGGACAATGAGCAGTTCTTC

J gene: TRBJ2-5
clone size: .
CDR3 length: 15
D gene: TRBD1
V gene: TRBV7-2
CDR3 protein: CASSKLDRVGETQYF
CDR3 DNA: TGTGCCAGCAGCAAATTGGACAGGGTAGGCGAGACCCAGTACTTC

J gene: TRBJ2-1
clone size: few
CDR3 length: 15
D gene: .
V gene: TRBV6-5
CDR3 protein: CASREGQSSYNEQFF
CDR3 DNA: TGTGCCAGCAGGGAGGGACAGAGCTCCTACAATGAGCAGTTCTTC